This T cell receptor beta chain was identified in a study of T cell responses to AZD1222 COVID-19 vaccine. Findings of the study overall: Spike-wide vaccine-associated CD4 TCRs dominated at 160-218 and 743-854. A mostly white British donor set with more females was recruited, and clonal diversity was possibly underestimated.

Assay used: immunoSEQ multiplex PCR; TCRdb lists only in-frame clones, some missing. The sample consists of more than 140,000 clones, approximately 90% of them appearing once. This clone showed up just a few times. Antigen specificity is unknown. CDR1 is MNHEY and CDR2 is SVGAGI in the germline V gene. The CDR3 is 15 residues long. V gave up 5 bases and J gave up 6 bases, with 16 bases separating them. The TCR originated in an adult in good health. The chain links TRBV6-5 to TRBJ2-2; D gene uncertain. The source was peripheral blood, collected on day 0 of MenACWY control vaccination. In DNA, the CDR3 is TGTGCCAGCAGTCCCCTTTTTGGAGTCCCCGGGGAGCTGTTTTTT. As protein: CASSPLFGVPGELFF.